What follows are 6 T cell receptor beta chains derived from one specimen sequenced in a study of T cells in Graves' hyperthyroidism and ophthalmopathy. It was RNA transcripts that yielded the amplified TCR beta CDR3 regions. HTBI primers were employed in a first-round RT-PCR of the TCR CDR3. One entry per CDR3 protein, called by TCRdb with MiXCR from the multiplex PCR reads. The sample holds more than 500,000 distinct CDR3 sequences; 46% are singletons and the top ten take 44%. Input material: peripheral blood or thyroid tissue (not recorded which). All receptors derive from an adult woman with Graves' disease, either hyperthyroidism or ophthalmopathy (not recorded which).

This clonotype has a count of ten or more. J is TRBJ1-1 and V is TRBV7-2; D may be TRBD1 (5 bases). V was clipped by 5 bases and J by 1 base, with 14 bases between them. There are 15 residues in the CDR3. Per germline, CDR1 SGHTA and CDR2 FQGNSA. Here the CDR3 DNA reads TGTGCCAGCAGCCGAAATCAGGGTCCGAACACTGAAGCTTTCTTT. Translation gives CASSRNQGPNTEAFF. The complete variable domain, with remaining parts taken from reference TRBV7-2 and TRBJ1-1, reads GAGVSQSPSNKVTEKGKDVELRCDPISGHTALYWYRQSLGQGLEFLIYFQGNSAPDKSGLPSDRFSAERTGGSVSTLTIQRTQQEDSAVYLCASSRNQGPNTEAFFGQGTRLTVV.

This clonotype was observed at least ten times. The chain links TRBV29-1 to TRBJ1-4; D is possibly TRBD1 (6 bases). Between the trimmed V and J ends, which lost 6 bases and 3 bases, there was a span of 20 bases. The CDR3 is 16 residues long. CDR1 is SQVTM and CDR2 is ANQGSEA in the germline V gene. The CDR3 is CSVGRAGAGANEKLFF. The CDR3 bases are TGCAGCGTCGGAAGGGCAGGGGCAGGAGCTAATGAAAAACTGTTTTTT.

For this clonotype: The conserved closing phenylalanine or tryptophan is absent in this CDR3, likely reflecting a read error. The chain is built from TRBV2 and TRBJ2-7; D gene unclear. Germline V gene data show CDR1 as SNHLY and CDR2 as FYNNEI. Trimming removed 4 bases at V and 3 bases at J, with 13 bases between. CDR3 length equals 14 residues. This CDR3 is CASSALGQYYEQYL. The CDR3 region has the DNA TGTGCCAGCAGTGCATTAGGGCAGTACTACGAGCAGTACCTC.

This clonotype was seen only once. The V call is TRBV20-1, the J call TRBJ2-1; 7 bases are shared with TRBD2. In germline, CDR1 is DFQATT, CDR2 SNEGSKA (reference sequence). V trimming: 1 base; J trimming: 4 bases; junction bases outside the gene matches: 7. CDR3 size: 15 residues. The DNA of the CDR3 is TGCAGTGCTAGAGTCACGGGAGGTGGGTACAATGAGCAGTTCTTC. Translating gives CSARVTGGGYNEQFF.

The CDR3 bases are TGTGCCAGCAGCGTAGCTCCGACAGACAATTCACCCCTCCACTTT. Its protein product is CASSVAPTDNSPLHF. J is TRBJ1-6 and V is TRBV9; D possibly corresponds to TRBD1 (5 bases). The CDR3 spans 15 residues. Germline-derived CDR1 and CDR2 are SGDLS and YYNGEE. Trimming removed 0 bases at V and 7 bases at J, with 11 bases between.

This rearrangement joins TRBV5-1 to TRBJ1-2, with TRBD1 as a possible D gene (6 bases). The CDR3 extends over 14 amino acids. V shed 4 bases and J shed 3 bases, with 13 bases lying between them. The V gene's germline CDR1 is SGHRS and CDR2 YFSETQ. The CDR3 DNA sequence: TGCGCCAGCAGCGGACTGACAGGATACTATGGCTACACCTTC. This gives the protein CASSGLTGYYGYTF.